This T cell receptor beta chain was profiled in a study of blood T cell repertoires in COVID-19. Libraries were prepared by immunoSEQ multiplex PCR; TCRdb keeps only in-frame clonotypes and omits some of them. The sample includes 150,000 to 200,000 clones, approximately 87% of them seen just once. V shed 6 bases and J 2 bases; nucleotides not matched to a gene: 5. Germline CDR1 is MGHRA and CDR2 is YSYEKL. This CDR3 region has 15 residues. This TCR derives from a man aged 18 to 29 with active or convalescent COVID-19. The V call is TRBV4-1, the J call TRBJ2-7; 12 positions match TRBD2. Sequencing used peripheral blood. The CDR3 loop is CASRDLAGGTYEQYF. CDR3 coding DNA: TGCGCCAGCAGGGACCTAGCGGGAGGGACCTACGAGCAGTACTTC.